Listed here are 8 T cell receptor beta chains from one sample, sequenced in a study of regulatory T cells in long-lasting Graves disease. Arm-PCR with iRepertoire HTBI primers amplified the CDR3 regions for these TCR beta libraries. TCRdb re-called the multiplex PCR reads with MiXCR, one entry per CDR3 protein. The table has about 470,000 distinct CDR3 sequences, 20% seen once. Described time point: persistent/refractory GD, antithyroid drugs over 5 years with positive TRAb. Researchers made the TCR library from RNA that was extracted from PBMCs. This specimen was peripheral blood mononuclear cells (PBMCs), taken when the disease was refractory, from a patient treated with antithyroid drugs. These receptors came from a female donor with Graves disease.

A note on this clonotype: With a much larger clone just one base away, this may be a read error. Lacking the conserved final phenylalanine or tryptophan, this CDR3 likely reflects a read error. The chain combines TRBV6-2 or TRBV6-3 with TRBJ1-5; 9 bases are shared with TRBD1. CDR3 length: 16 amino acids. Germline V gives CDR1 MNHEY, CDR2 SVGEGT. Losses at the gene ends were 7 bases for V and 1 base for J; bases not matched to a gene: 8. CDR3 protein: CASNRYGQGSNQPQHL. The CDR3 region has the DNA TGTGCCAGCAACCGCTACGGACAGGGGAGCAATCAGCCCCAGCATCTT.

This clonotype was seen repeatedly, ten times or more. The chain recombines TRBV28 with TRBJ1-5, with 8 bases fitting TRBD1. V shed 5 bases and J 6 bases; nucleotides not matched to a gene: 9. The CDR3 spans 15 residues. The germline gives CDR1 MDHEN, CDR2 SYDVKM. The CDR3 protein is CASSRAGGYSQPQHF. Written as DNA, the CDR3 is TGTGCCAGCAGTAGGGCAGGGGGCTATAGTCAGCCCCAGCATTTT.

In its sample, this clonotype was seen many times. The gene calls are TRBV6-5 and TRBJ2-7; TRBD2 might be the D (5 bases). The length of the CDR3 is 15 residues. The V and J ends lost 2 bases and 5 bases respectively, with 16 bases between them. Per the germline V gene, CDR1 is MNHEY and CDR2 is SVGAGI. The CDR3 loop is CASSYSAELGNEQYF. CDR3 nucleotides: TGTGCCAGCAGTTACAGTGCTGAACTAGGGAACGAGCAGTACTTC.

This clonotype was seen a handful of times. Just one base apart from a much larger clone, this may be a read error. The genes are TRBV6-1 and TRBJ2-7; D is uncertain. The V gene lost 6 bases and the J gene lost 3 bases, with 3 bases spanning the gap. The CDR3 runs to 10 residues. Germline CDR1 MNHNS, CDR2 SASEGT. CDR3 loop: CASRNYEQYF. CDR3 sequence (DNA): TGTGCCAGCAGGAACTACGAGCAGTACTTC.

This clonotype came up a few times. The J gene is TRBJ1-5, the V gene TRBV29-1, with a weak D call TRBD1 (6 bases). From germline, CDR1 is SQVTM and CDR2 ANQGSEA. The CDR3 has 14 amino acids. Deletions cut 2 bases from V and 4 bases from J, with 12 bases between. CDR3 DNA: TGCAGCGTTGAAATAGGGGGGCAAAATCAGCCCCAGCATTTT. It specifies CSVEIGGQNQPQHF.

This clonotype was seen a few times. The V call is TRBV6-5, the J call TRBJ2-1; D is unclear. Germline CDR1 and CDR2: MNHEY and SVGAGI. Trimming removed 6 bases from V and 0 bases from J, with 24 bases in between. CDR3 length: 19 residues. CDR3 in amino acids: CASSYRALKGSSSYNEQFF. Here the CDR3 DNA reads TGTGCCAGCAGCTACCGGGCCCTTAAAGGATCAAGCTCCTACAATGAGCAGTTCTTC.

The V and J genes are TRBV6-2 or TRBV6-3 and TRBJ2-4; D perhaps matches TRBD1 (6 bases). With 0 bases removed from V and 3 bases from J, the gap between germline ends came to 12 bases. The CDR3 contains 16 residues. Germline V lookup: CDR1 MNHEY, CDR2 SVGEGT. CDR3 nucleotides: TGTGCCAGCAGTTACTCAGGTACAGGGCACAAAAACATTCAGTACTTC. Residues: CASSYSGTGHKNIQYF.

The chain uses TRBV6-1 and TRBJ2-7; 7 nucleotides agree with TRBD1. CDR3 size: 14 residues. Germline CDR1 is MNHNS and CDR2 is SASEGT. The V segment lost 6 bases and the J segment 2 bases; nucleotides outside the gene matches: 7. DNA for the CDR3: TGTGCCAGCAGATGGACAGGAGATGCCTACGAGCAGTACTTC. This codes for CASRWTGDAYEQYF.